This section outlines one TCR beta chain sequence together with its context. The antigen is not known. TCRB transcripts that were expressed got sequenced, as all of the isolated RNA had been reverse transcribed. Sequencing of naive, central memory and regulatory T cell samples gave an average of approximately 3.3 million reads. The data were produced by immunoSEQ multiplex PCR, yet TCRdb's version contains in-frame clones alone and is incomplete. Among 130,000 or so clones, 9% were seen once, and the ten largest hold roughly 0.75%. Purities in excess of 95% were seen in all sorted populations. The data were obtained in a study of beta chain features in type 1 diabetes. Germline loops: CDR1 MNHEY, CDR2 SMNVEV (reference sequence). The CDR3 consists of 13 residues. V was cut by 5 bases and J by 4 bases, with 12 bases left in between. Study-wide results and caveats: For Type 1 diabetes patients, all four CD4+ subsets carried TCRB CDR3s that were moderately but significantly shorter. Compared to healthy donors, patients appeared to have naive, central memory and Treg TCRB repertoires that were more alike. Because the template was cDNA, high-expressing cells might be over-represented.

This clonotype was obtained from a man aged 25 to 40 with type 1 diabetes. Source material: central memory CD4+ T cells from blood. The V and J genes are TRBV27 and TRBJ2-7, with a weak D call TRBD1 (5 bases). CDR3 bases: TGTGCCAGCAGTCCGACAGAACGTTACGAGCAGTACTTC. Encoded protein: CASSPTERYEQYF.